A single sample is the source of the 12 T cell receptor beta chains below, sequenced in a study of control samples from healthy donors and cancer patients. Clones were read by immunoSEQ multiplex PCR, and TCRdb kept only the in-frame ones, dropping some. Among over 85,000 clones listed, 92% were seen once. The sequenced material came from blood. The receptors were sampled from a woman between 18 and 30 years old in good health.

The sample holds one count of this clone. The CDR3 region has the DNA TGTGCCAGCAGCGGCCCCGCCTACGAGCAGTACTTC. Its translation: CASSGPAYEQYF. J is TRBJ2-7 and V is TRBV9; unclear D gene. CDR3 length: 12 residues. Germline-derived CDR1 and CDR2 are SGDLS and YYNGEE. V was cut by 3 bases and J by 2 bases, with 6 bases left in between.

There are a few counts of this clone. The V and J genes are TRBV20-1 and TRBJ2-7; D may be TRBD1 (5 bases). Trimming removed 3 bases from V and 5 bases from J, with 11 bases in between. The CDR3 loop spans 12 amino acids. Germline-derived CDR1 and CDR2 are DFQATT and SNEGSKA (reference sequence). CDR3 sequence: CSASGRVNEQYF. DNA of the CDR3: TGCAGTGCTAGTGGCAGGGTCAACGAGCAGTACTTC.

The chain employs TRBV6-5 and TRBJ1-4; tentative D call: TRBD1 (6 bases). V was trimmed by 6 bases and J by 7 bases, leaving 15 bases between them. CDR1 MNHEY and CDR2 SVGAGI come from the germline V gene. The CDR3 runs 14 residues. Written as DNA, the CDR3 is TGTGCCAGCAGCACAGGGACGTTTCGTGAAAAACTGTTTTTT. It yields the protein CASSTGTFREKLFF.

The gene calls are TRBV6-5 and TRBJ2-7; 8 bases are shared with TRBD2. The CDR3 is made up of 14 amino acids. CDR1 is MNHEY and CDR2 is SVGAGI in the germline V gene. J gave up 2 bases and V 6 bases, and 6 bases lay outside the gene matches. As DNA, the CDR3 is TGTGCCAGCAGATTAGCGGGACCCACCTACGAGCAGTACTTC. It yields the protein CASRLAGPTYEQYF.

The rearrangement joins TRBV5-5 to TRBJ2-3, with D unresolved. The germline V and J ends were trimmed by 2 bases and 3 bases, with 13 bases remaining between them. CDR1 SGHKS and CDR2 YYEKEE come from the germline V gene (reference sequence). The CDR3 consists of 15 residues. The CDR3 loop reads CASSLDPGLTDTQYF. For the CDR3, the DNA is TGTGCCAGCAGCTTAGACCCCGGCCTGACAGATACGCAGTATTTT.

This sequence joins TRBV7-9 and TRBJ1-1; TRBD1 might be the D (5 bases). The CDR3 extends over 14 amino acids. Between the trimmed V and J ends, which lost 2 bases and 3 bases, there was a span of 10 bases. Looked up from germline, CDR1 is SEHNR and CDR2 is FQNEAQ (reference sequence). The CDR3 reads CASSLQARDTEAFF. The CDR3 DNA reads TGTGCCAGCAGCTTACAGGCCAGGGACACTGAAGCTTTCTTT.

The CDR3: CASSPGTGRQETQYF. In DNA form, the CDR3 reads TGTGCCAGCTCACCCGGGACAGGACGTCAAGAGACCCAGTACTTC. The chain combines TRBV18 with TRBJ2-5; 8 nucleotides line up with TRBD1. Germline assignment: CDR1 KGHSH and CDR2 LQKENI. The CDR3 consists of 15 residues. V was clipped by 3 bases and J by 2 bases; unmatched bases: 5.

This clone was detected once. The CDR3 nucleotides read TGTGCCAGCAGCCCCCGGGAAGCGGGACCCTACAATGAGCAGTTCTTC. It codes for CASSPREAGPYNEQFF. This chain connects TRBV11-3 to TRBJ2-1; 7 positions agree with TRBD2. This CDR3 has 16 residues. Germline V gives CDR1 SGHNT, CDR2 YENEEA. V lost 5 bases and J lost 2; bases outside the gene matches: 9.

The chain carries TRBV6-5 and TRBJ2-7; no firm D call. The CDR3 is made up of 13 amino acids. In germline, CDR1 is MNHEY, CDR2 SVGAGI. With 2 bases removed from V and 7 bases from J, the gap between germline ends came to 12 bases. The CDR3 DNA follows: TGTGCCAGCAGTTACGGCCTTTATGTGGAGCAGTACTTC. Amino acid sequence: CASSYGLYVEQYF.

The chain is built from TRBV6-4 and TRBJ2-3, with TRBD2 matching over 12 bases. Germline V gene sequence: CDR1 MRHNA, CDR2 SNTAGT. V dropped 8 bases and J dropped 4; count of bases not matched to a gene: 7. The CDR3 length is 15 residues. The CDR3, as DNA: TGTGCCAGCGCTCCTAGCGGGGGGGGAGCAGATACGCAGTATTTT. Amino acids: CASAPSGGGADTQYF.

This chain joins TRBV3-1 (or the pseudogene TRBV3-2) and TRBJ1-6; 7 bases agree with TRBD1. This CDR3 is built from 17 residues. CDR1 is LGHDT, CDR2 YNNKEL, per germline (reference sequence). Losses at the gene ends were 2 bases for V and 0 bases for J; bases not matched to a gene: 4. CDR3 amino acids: CASSQHDRVSYNSPLHF. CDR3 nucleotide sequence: TGTGCCAGCAGCCAACATGACAGGGTCTCCTATAATTCACCCCTCCACTTT.

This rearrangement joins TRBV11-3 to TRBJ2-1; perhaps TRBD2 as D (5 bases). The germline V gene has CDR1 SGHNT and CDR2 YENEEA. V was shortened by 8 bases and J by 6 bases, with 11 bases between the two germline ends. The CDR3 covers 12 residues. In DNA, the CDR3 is TGTGCCAGCTGGGCGGGTAGCAATGAGCAGTTCTTC. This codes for CASWAGSNEQFF.